This T cell receptor (beta chain) is from a study of Graves' ophthalmopathy and Graves' hyperthyroidism. Findings and limits, study-wide: Blood also contained most of the expanded thyroid clonotypes above 0.001 frequency.

Trimming left V 6 bases short and J 0 bases short, with 6 bases between. Germline values: CDR1 MNHEY, CDR2 SVGEGT. The CDR3 covers 14 residues. This clonotype has at least ten counts. Its cognate antigen is unknown. RNA transcripts were the source from which TCR beta CDR3 regions were amplified. Following a first-round RT-PCR that used HTBI primers, a second-round multiplex PCR was carried out. TCRdb recomputed calls from the multiplex PCR reads with MiXCR, one row per CDR3 protein. The sample records about 400,000 distinct CDR3 sequences, 15% to 20% being singletons. The TCR originated in a young woman with Graves' ophthalmopathy. What was sequenced was peripheral blood. The chain employs TRBV6-2 or TRBV6-3 and TRBJ2-6; D unclear. Written as DNA, the CDR3 is TGTGCCAGCAGACGGAGCTCTGGGGCCAACGTCCTGACTTTC. This codes for CASRRSSGANVLTF.